Shown below are 5 T cell receptor beta chains from a single sample sequenced in a study of blood T cell repertoires in COVID-19. Generated by immunoSEQ multiplex PCR, the TCRdb table keeps only in-frame clones and is missing some. Here the sample spans 150,000 to 200,000 clones, around 81% being singletons. What was sequenced was peripheral blood. These receptors were collected from a woman in her thirties or forties with COVID-19, enrolled during active disease.

The chain uses TRBV6-5 and TRBJ2-1; no clear D. The CDR3 spans 12 residues. CDR1 and CDR2 from the germline V gene are MNHEY and SVGAGI. The V end lost 8 bases, the J end lost 7 bases, and 12 bases lay between the germline ends. The CDR3 loop is CASQLSWNEQFF. DNA for the CDR3: TGTGCCAGCCAACTAAGTTGGAATGAGCAGTTCTTC.

The chain combines TRBV12-2 with TRBJ2-1; the DNA was not compared with TRBD2, the D call given in the table. TRBV12-2 is reported as a pseudogene. CDR3 size: 21 residues. CDR3 coding DNA: TGTGCAAGTCGCTTAGTCCAGATCTCTAGCGGGGGGCCCTCTGACAACAATGAGCAGTTCTTC. Translation: CASRLVQISSGGPSDNNEQFF.

The sample holds many counts of this clone. The V gene is TRBV4-1, the J gene TRBJ1-2; TRBD1 matches 7 bases. V was clipped by 0 bases and J by 2 bases; unmatched bases: 6. CDR3 length: 16 residues. From germline, CDR1 is MGHRA and CDR2 YSYEKL. The CDR3 is CASSQDTRDSNYGYTF. CDR3 nucleotides: TGCGCCAGCAGCCAAGATACCCGGGACAGCAACTATGGCTACACCTTC.

V usage is TRBV30 and J usage is TRBJ2-1; D is perhaps TRBD1 (5 bases). CDR3 length: 15 residues. With 4 bases removed from V and 4 bases from J, the gap between germline ends came to 17 bases. CDR1 and CDR2 (germline): GTSNPN, SVGIG (reference sequence). DNA of the CDR3: TGTGCCTGGACTTCTGACAGTTTGTTATACAATGAGCAGTTCTTC. Protein: CAWTSDSLLYNEQFF.

The V call is TRBV9, the J call TRBJ2-5; D ambiguous. Germline CDR1 is SGDLS and CDR2 is YYNGEE. There are 13 residues in the CDR3. The germline V and J ends were trimmed by 4 bases and 4 bases, with 11 bases remaining between them. CDR3 loop: CASSKRGGETQYF. For the CDR3, the DNA is TGTGCCAGCAGCAAAAGAGGCGGAGAGACCCAGTACTTC.